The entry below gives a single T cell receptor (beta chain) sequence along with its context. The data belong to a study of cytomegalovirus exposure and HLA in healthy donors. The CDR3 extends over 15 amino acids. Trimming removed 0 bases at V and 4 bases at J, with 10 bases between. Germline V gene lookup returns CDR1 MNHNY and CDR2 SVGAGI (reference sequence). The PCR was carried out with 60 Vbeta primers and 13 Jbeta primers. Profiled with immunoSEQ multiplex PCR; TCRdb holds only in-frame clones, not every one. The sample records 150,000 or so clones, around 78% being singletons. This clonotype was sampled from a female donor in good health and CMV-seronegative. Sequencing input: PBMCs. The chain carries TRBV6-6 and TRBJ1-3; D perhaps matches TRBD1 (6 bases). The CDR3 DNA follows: TGTGCCAGCAGTTACTCTACAGGGTTGGGAAACACCATATATTTT. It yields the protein CASSYSTGLGNTIYF.